Each of the 23 T cell receptor beta chains below was sequenced from the same sample in a study of T-cell reconstitution after alpha-beta-depleted transplantation in children. As it was prepared, the TCRbeta library received unique molecular identifiers. TCRdb analysed the PCR reads with MiXCR anew, one entry per CDR3 protein. This table has approximately 300,000 distinct CDR3 sequences, roughly 10% appearing once. The sequencing here drew on peripheral blood, taken 180 days after TCRalphabeta/CD19-depleted stem cell transplant. The receptors stem from a male patient between 2 and 10 years old who had a stem cell transplant for chronic granulomatous disease, so the T cells may come from the graft donor.

This clonotype occurred many times. The V and J genes are TRBV10-3 and TRBJ2-1; possible D gene TRBD1, 6 bases. Germline lookup yields CDR1 ENHRY and CDR2 SYGVKD. The V end was cut by 4 bases, the J end by 4 bases, with 11 bases between. The CDR3 runs 14 residues. The CDR3 here is CAISANREYNEQFF. Here the CDR3 DNA reads TGTGCCATCAGTGCGAACAGGGAATACAATGAGCAGTTCTTC.

This clonotype was found many times. The chain carries TRBV20-1 and TRBJ2-7, with D hard to call. The V gene lost 3 bases and the J gene lost 6 bases, with 12 bases spanning the gap. The CDR3 is 12 amino acids. Germline V lookup: CDR1 DFQATT, CDR2 SNEGSKA (reference sequence). CDR3 in amino acids: CSASPSALEQYF. The CDR3 nucleotides are TGCAGTGCTAGTCCCTCTGCTCTCGAGCAGTACTTC.

This clonotype occurred many times. This chain joins TRBV7-2 and TRBJ2-7; unclear D gene. Germline V gene lookup returns CDR1 SGHTA and CDR2 FQGNSA. The CDR3 is 14 amino acids. Trimming cost V 1 base and J 2 bases, with 9 bases left between them. The CDR3 protein is CASSLDSGAYEQYF. The CDR3 region has the DNA TGTGCCAGCAGCTTAGATTCAGGAGCCTACGAGCAGTACTTC.

This clonotype appeared many times. The rearrangement links TRBV20-1 to TRBJ2-1, with 10 bases fitting TRBD2. J was trimmed by 5 bases and V by 1 base; bases with no gene match: 8. CDR1 DFQATT and CDR2 SNEGSKA come from the germline V gene (reference sequence). The CDR3 has 16 residues. CDR3 sequence: CSARALGLADNNEQFF. The DNA of the CDR3 is TGCAGTGCTAGAGCCCTCGGACTAGCGGACAACAATGAGCAGTTCTTC.

The chain employs TRBV18 and TRBJ2-2; D remains unclear. Trimming took 6 bases from V and 4 from J, leaving 12 bases between them. CDR3 size: 14 residues. CDR1 KGHSH and CDR2 LQKENI come from the germline V gene. The CDR3 loop reads CASSREISTGELFF. The DNA of the CDR3 is TGTGCCAGCTCGCGCGAAATTTCCACCGGGGAGCTGTTTTTT.

This clonotype came up many times. The V and J genes are TRBV20-1 and TRBJ2-7; maybe TRBD1 (6 bases). The CDR3 sequence is 14 residues long. V dropped 2 bases and J dropped 2 bases, with 13 bases sitting between them. The germline gives CDR1 DFQATT, CDR2 SNEGSKA (reference sequence). The DNA for the CDR3 is TGCAGTGCTAGACACCAACAGGGAACCTACGAGCAGTACTTC. Translation gives CSARHQQGTYEQYF.

The sample holds many counts of this clonotype. The J gene is TRBJ2-7, the V gene TRBV7-9; D not certain. The CDR3 extends over 11 amino acids. V was cut by 3 bases and J by 8 bases, with 8 bases left in between. The V gene's germline CDR1 is SEHNR and CDR2 FQNEAQ (reference sequence). The CDR3 sequence is CASSFGQKQYF. In nucleotides, the CDR3 is TGTGCCAGCAGCTTCGGCCAGAAGCAGTACTTC.

Many counts were recorded for this clonotype. V is TRBV7-9 and J is TRBJ2-3; 10 nucleotides line up with TRBD2. The V and J ends lost 5 bases and 4 bases, in that order; junction bases with no gene match: 9. The CDR3 contains 16 residues. The germline CDR1 and CDR2 sequences are SEHNR and FQNEAQ (reference sequence). Here the CDR3 reads CASSLGSLAGSDTQYF. In nucleotides, the CDR3 is TGTGCCAGCAGCCTTGGATCACTAGCGGGATCAGATACGCAGTATTTT.

There are many counts of this clonotype. The chain is built from TRBV7-2 and TRBJ2-3; 8 bases align to TRBD1. The length of the CDR3 is 14 residues. Trimming took 5 bases from V and 4 from J; bases not matched to a gene: 5. CDR1 and CDR2 from the germline V gene are SGHTA and FQGNSA. The CDR3: CASSPDRVPDTQYF. The CDR3 nucleotides are TGTGCCAGCAGCCCGGACAGGGTTCCAGATACGCAGTATTTT.

This clonotype was detected only a few times. This chain uses TRBV28 with TRBJ1-5; TRBD1 agrees at 8 bases. The CDR3 has 15 residues. After removal of 4 bases from V and 1 base from J, the junction contained 3 bases not matched to a gene. Per germline, CDR1 MDHEN and CDR2 SYDVKM. The CDR3 reads CASSWTGRSNQPQHF. The CDR3 DNA reads TGTGCCAGCAGTTGGACAGGGCGCAGCAATCAGCCCCAGCATTTT. Drawing the rest from reference TRBV28 and TRBJ1-5, the complete variable domain is DVKVTQSSRYLVKRTGEKVFLECVQDMDHENMFWYRQDPGLGLRLIYFSYDVKMKEKGDIPEGYSVSREKKERFSLILESASTNQTSMYLCASSWTGRSNQPQHFGDGTRLSIL.

V usage is TRBV19 and J usage is TRBJ2-3; D might be TRBD1 (7 bases). Trimming stripped 6 bases from V and 6 bases from J, with 13 bases between. CDR1 is LNHDA and CDR2 is SQIVND in the germline V gene (reference sequence). This CDR3 is 13 amino acids long. The CDR3 spells CASRRPGGDTQYF. CDR3 nucleotides: TGTGCCAGTAGGCGACCAGGGGGGGATACGCAGTATTTT.

The table lists this clonotype with many counts. The CDR3 spells CASSSSGLAGVVGELFF. The CDR3 DNA is TGCGCCAGCAGCTCGTCCGGGTTAGCGGGAGTGGTCGGGGAGCTGTTTTTT. V usage is TRBV5-1 and J usage is TRBJ2-2; 9 bases map to TRBD2. Germline CDR1 SGHRS, CDR2 YFSETQ. The CDR3 covers 17 residues. Trimming cost V 3 bases and J 7 bases; bases outside gene matches: 13. Filled out from reference TRBV5-1 and TRBJ2-2, the complete variable domain reads KAGVTQTPRYLIKTRGQQVTLSCSPISGHRSVSWYQQTPGQGLQFLFEYFSETQRNKGNFPGRFSGRQFSNSRSEMNVSTLELGDSALYLCASSSSGLAGVVGELFFGEGSRLTVL.

The table lists this clonotype with many counts. The J gene is TRBJ1-3, the V gene TRBV12-3 or TRBV12-4; no reliable D call. This CDR3 spans 15 amino acids. V shed 3 bases and J shed 0 bases, with 9 bases lying between them. For the CDR3, the DNA is TGTGCCAGCAGTTTGGGCAGGCCCTCTGGAAACACCATATATTTT. This codes for CASSLGRPSGNTIYF.

This clonotype was counted many times. The chain employs TRBV5-1 and TRBJ2-2; D is ambiguous. This CDR3 is built from 14 residues. CDR1 and CDR2 (germline): SGHRS, YFSETQ. Between the trimmed V and J ends, which lost 6 bases and 6 bases, there was a span of 15 bases. CDR3 region: CASTSDRQPGELFF. CDR3 sequence (DNA): TGCGCCAGCACTTCAGACCGTCAACCCGGGGAGCTGTTTTTT.

This clonotype came up many times. V usage is TRBV7-9 and J usage is TRBJ1-1; D is unclear. CDR1 is SEHNR and CDR2 is FQNEAQ in the germline V gene (reference sequence). With 5 bases removed from V and 7 bases from J, the gap between germline ends came to 11 bases. This CDR3 has 12 residues. The CDR3 DNA follows: TGTGCCAGCAGCCCCTGGGAGGGTGAAGCTTTCTTT. Its protein product is CASSPWEGEAFF.

This clonotype was detected ten times or more. The gene calls are TRBV7-2 and TRBJ2-5; weak D call: TRBD1 (6 bases). From germline, CDR1 is SGHTA and CDR2 FQGNSA. V lost 5 bases, J lost 5 bases, and 15 bases lay in between. This CDR3 is 14 amino acids long. CDR3 sequence: CASSRKQGFETQYF. The CDR3 nucleotides are TGTGCCAGCAGCCGCAAACAGGGTTTTGAGACCCAGTACTTC.

This clonotype was observed many times. The chain is built from TRBV29-1 and TRBJ2-1, with D uncertain. V was shortened by 4 bases and J by 6 bases, with 10 bases between the two germline ends. The CDR3 is made up of 12 amino acids. Per germline, CDR1 SQVTM and CDR2 ANQGSEA. The CDR3 region is CSVARSFNEQFF. DNA of the CDR3: TGCAGCGTTGCGCGCTCATTCAATGAGCAGTTCTTC.

This clonotype was recorded many times. V and J are TRBV7-2 and TRBJ2-5; 10 nucleotides agree with TRBD2. Germline assignment: CDR1 SGHTA and CDR2 FQGNSA. J was trimmed by 2 bases and V by 2 bases; bases with no gene match: 5. The CDR3 runs 16 residues. CDR3 region: CASSLPRTSGQETQYF. In nucleotides, the CDR3 is TGTGCCAGCAGCTTACCCCGGACTAGCGGACAAGAGACCCAGTACTTC.

This clonotype was seen repeatedly, ten times or more. V is TRBV20-1 and J is TRBJ2-1; 11 nucleotides line up with TRBD2. CDR3 length equals 15 residues. Per germline, CDR1 DFQATT and CDR2 SNEGSKA (reference sequence). The V segment lost 2 bases and the J segment 4 bases; nucleotides outside the gene matches: 4. In nucleotides, the CDR3 is TGCAGTGCTAGATCGGGGACTAGCGGATACAATGAGCAGTTCTTC. Its protein is CSARSGTSGYNEQFF.

This clonotype came up many times. The chain recombines TRBV24-1 with TRBJ2-1; D possibly corresponds to TRBD1 (6 bases). V lost 5 bases and J lost 7, with 14 bases in between. The CDR3 contains 14 residues. Germline V gives CDR1 KGHDR, CDR2 SFDVKD. CDR3 bases: TGTGCCACCAGTGCATCACAGGGAAGGAATGAGCAGTTCTTC. Its protein is CATSASQGRNEQFF.

This clonotype came up many times. The chain is built from TRBV29-1 and TRBJ1-2, with D possibly TRBD1 on 5 matching bases. The CDR3 consists of 11 residues. The V end lost 5 bases, the J end lost 6 bases, and 10 bases lay between the germline ends. CDR1 is SQVTM and CDR2 is ANQGSEA in the germline V gene. The CDR3 region has the DNA TGCAGCGTTCCAGGGAATGATGGCTACACCTTC. Protein product: CSVPGNDGYTF.

This clonotype was recorded at least ten times. The V gene is TRBV10-3, the J gene TRBJ2-6, with D unclear. Germline V gives CDR1 ENHRY, CDR2 SYGVKD. The length of the CDR3 is 14 residues. The ends were cut back, 4 bases at V and 2 bases at J, with 6 bases in the middle. CDR3 coding DNA: TGTGCCATCAGTGGGAGAACTGGGGCCAACGTCCTGACTTTC. It encodes CAISGRTGANVLTF.

This clonotype was counted at least ten times. The chain recombines TRBV20-1 with TRBJ1-1, with D perhaps TRBD1 (5 bases). Germline assignment: CDR1 DFQATT and CDR2 SNEGSKA (reference sequence). The CDR3 totals 13 residues. Trimming pared 0 bases from V and 5 bases from J, leaving 10 bases between. CDR3 residues: CSARELKGTEAFF. For the CDR3, the DNA is TGCAGTGCTAGAGAACTGAAGGGGACTGAAGCTTTCTTT.